The 22 T cell receptor beta chains in this list originate from one sample, sequenced in a study of blood T cell repertoires in COVID-19. Generated by immunoSEQ multiplex PCR, the TCRdb table keeps only in-frame clones and is missing some. The sample records fewer than 250,000 clones, about 83% being singletons. Specimen: PBMCs or T cells enriched from blood (not recorded which). These receptors all come from a woman aged 50 to 60 who had recovered from COVID-19.

The chain is built from TRBV9 and TRBJ2-3; TRBD1 aligns across 11 bases. The ends lost 4 bases at V and 6 bases at J; junction bases unmatched: 7. This CDR3 contains 15 residues. The V gene's germline CDR1 is SGDLS and CDR2 YYNGEE. The CDR3 nucleotides are TGTGCCAGCAGCACCGGGACAGGGGGGATGGATACGCAGTATTTT. Translation gives CASSTGTGGMDTQYF.

V is TRBV27 and J is TRBJ1-4; 9 nucleotides match TRBD1. This CDR3 has 18 residues. Germline-derived CDR1 and CDR2 are MNHEY and SMNVEV (reference sequence). V lost 5 bases and J lost 7; bases outside the gene matches: 17. The CDR3 sequence is CASSPEGQGTGSREKLFF. The CDR3 DNA is TGTGCCAGCAGTCCCGAGGGACAGGGTACTGGGTCACGTGAAAAACTGTTTTTT.

This chain connects TRBV19 to TRBJ2-3; TRBD2 matches 8 bases. From germline, CDR1 is LNHDA and CDR2 SQIVND (reference sequence). V lost 6 bases, J lost 3 bases, and 8 bases stayed unmatched. CDR3 size: 15 residues. CDR3 loop: CASRLGSSGTDTQYF. CDR3 nucleotide sequence: TGTGCCAGTAGGCTCGGTTCTAGCGGGACAGATACGCAGTATTTT.

The chain employs TRBV2 and TRBJ1-1; D is possibly TRBD1 (6 bases). The CDR3 has 14 residues. V was pared by 5 bases and J by 4 bases, with 14 bases between. Germline values: CDR1 SNHLY, CDR2 FYNNEI. The CDR3 sequence is CASSPKGHFTEAFF. DNA of the CDR3: TGTGCCAGCAGTCCTAAGGGACACTTCACTGAAGCTTTCTTT.

This chain links TRBV6-5 with TRBJ2-1; D is perhaps TRBD1 (5 bases). Trimming stripped 5 bases from V and 5 bases from J, with 16 bases between. Germline V CDR1 and CDR2: MNHEY, SVGAGI. The CDR3 has 15 residues. The CDR3 bases are TGTGCCAGCAGTCTAGACCCACCAGGGCACAATGAGCAGTTCTTC. Its protein is CASSLDPPGHNEQFF.

The rearrangement uses TRBV7-3 and TRBJ2-3, with TRBD2 matching 8 bases. Germline CDR1 SGHTA, CDR2 FQGTGA. The CDR3 totals 21 residues. Trimming took 0 bases from V and 0 from J; bases not matched to a gene: 17. For the CDR3, the DNA is TGTGCCAGCAGCTTAACGTATTTTGGCGGGGGGTCGTTTACTAGCACAGATACGCAGTATTTT. It yields the protein CASSLTYFGGGSFTSTDTQYF.

The chain is built from TRBV11-3 and TRBJ1-1; TRBD1 is a possible D gene (5 bases). V lost 5 bases to trimming and J lost 3 bases, with 10 bases between them. This CDR3 has 13 residues. Germline values: CDR1 SGHNT, CDR2 YENEEA. The DNA of the CDR3 is TGTGCCAGCAGCCCCACGGGGGACACTGAAGCTTTCTTT. Amino acids: CASSPTGDTEAFF.

This chain joins TRBV5-6 and TRBJ2-7; 11 positions match TRBD2. Per germline, CDR1 SGHDT and CDR2 YYEEEE. The CDR3 is made up of 14 amino acids. Trimming at V came to 3 bases and at J to 3 bases, leaving 2 bases not matched to a gene. The CDR3 here is CASSWGLADYEQYF. CDR3 sequence (DNA): TGTGCCAGCAGCTGGGGACTAGCGGACTACGAGCAGTACTTC.

This clone was counted a single time. V and J are TRBV18 and TRBJ1-5; D unresolved. CDR3 size: 13 residues. The germline gives CDR1 KGHSH, CDR2 LQKENI. Trimming took 0 bases from V and 11 from J, leaving 11 bases between them. CDR3 loop: CASSPPGSSAQHF. CDR3 DNA: TGTGCCAGCTCACCACCGGGCAGCTCGGCCCAGCATTTT.

The rearrangement uses TRBV7-2 and TRBJ2-3, with 8 positions matching TRBD2. CDR1 and CDR2 from the germline V gene are SGHTA and FQGNSA. CDR3 length equals 14 residues. V lost 5 bases and J lost 3; bases outside the gene matches: 4. The CDR3 reads CASSPQRGTDTQYF. The CDR3, as DNA: TGTGCCAGCAGCCCTCAGCGGGGGACAGATACGCAGTATTTT.

The J gene is TRBJ2-2, the V gene TRBV27; 11 bases agree with TRBD2. This CDR3 contains 16 residues. V gave up 10 bases and J gave up 0 bases; unmatched junction bases: 7. Germline lookup yields CDR1 MNHEY and CDR2 SMNVEV (reference sequence). Here the CDR3 reads CATRTSGRTNTGELFF. Here the CDR3 DNA reads TGTGCCACCCGGACTAGCGGGCGTACGAACACCGGGGAGCTGTTTTTT.

V is TRBV6-5 and J is TRBJ2-1; 10 positions agree with TRBD2. The V and J ends lost 7 bases and 8 bases, in that order; junction bases with no gene match: 11. CDR3 length: 15 amino acids. Germline CDR1 reads MNHEY; CDR2 reads SVGAGI. The CDR3 spells CASKRGLAGVDEQFF. The CDR3 DNA follows: TGTGCCAGCAAGCGCGGGCTAGCGGGAGTGGATGAGCAGTTCTTC.

J is TRBJ2-7 and V is TRBV24-1, with D possibly matching TRBD1 (6 bases). Trimming took 4 bases from V and 5 from J, leaving 11 bases between them. This CDR3 has 13 amino acids. Germline V lookup: CDR1 KGHDR, CDR2 SFDVKD. The CDR3, as DNA: TGTGCCACCAGTGACTCAGGGGTCCACGAGCAGTACTTC. Protein sequence: CATSDSGVHEQYF.

V usage is TRBV7-3 and J usage is TRBJ2-1; 9 nucleotides line up with TRBD1. This CDR3 spans 16 amino acids. Germline V gene lookup returns CDR1 SGHTA and CDR2 FQGTGA. With V trimmed by 5 bases and J by 9 bases, 14 bases remained unmatched. The CDR3 is CASSRDLGTGSGEQFF. In DNA form, the CDR3 reads TGTGCCAGCAGCCGTGATCTCGGGACAGGGTCTGGTGAGCAGTTCTTC.

This chain joins TRBV6-1 and TRBJ1-2; 8 bases agree with TRBD1. The V gene end was trimmed by 3 bases and the J gene end by 8 bases; junction bases not matched to a gene: 5. This CDR3 is built from 13 residues. Germline CDR1 MNHNS, CDR2 SASEGT. The CDR3 is CASSDRTGIGYTF. The CDR3 nucleotides read TGTGCCAGCAGTGATCGGACAGGGATCGGCTACACCTTC.

This chain connects TRBV5-6 to TRBJ1-3; D is undetermined. Trimming shortened V by 0 bases and J by 0 bases, and 13 bases separated the two germline ends. The germline V gene encodes CDR1 SGHDT and CDR2 YYEEEE. This CDR3 region has 17 residues. This CDR3 is CASSLVAGGNSGNTIYF. CDR3 DNA sequence: TGTGCCAGCAGCTTGGTAGCCGGCGGGAACTCTGGAAACACCATATATTTT.

This rearrangement joins TRBV4-2 to TRBJ1-1; maybe TRBD1 (6 bases). V lost 6 bases and J 0 bases, leaving 11 bases between the germline ends. The germline V gene has CDR1 LGHNA and CDR2 YNFKEQ. This CDR3 comprises 14 residues. This chain's CDR3 is CASRQDSLNTEAFF. In nucleotides, the CDR3 is TGTGCCAGCAGACAGGACAGCTTGAACACTGAAGCTTTCTTT.

The genes are TRBV5-6 and TRBJ2-1, with 7 bases fitting TRBD2. V shed 2 bases and J 5 bases; nucleotides not matched to a gene: 1. The CDR3 has 13 amino acids. Looked up from germline, CDR1 is SGHDT and CDR2 is YYEEEE. The CDR3 DNA reads TGTGCCAGCAGCTTCGGGACTAACAATGAGCAGTTCTTC. Translation: CASSFGTNNEQFF. Complete variable domain (other parts from reference TRBV5-6 and TRBJ2-1): DAGVTQSPTHLIKTRGQQVTLRCSPKSGHDTVSWYQQALGQGPQFIFQYYEEEERQRGNFPDRFSGHQFPNYSSELNVNALLLGDSALYLCASSFGTNNEQFFGPGTRLTVL.

CDR3 in DNA: TGTGCCAGCAGCTCGGCGACTAGCGCCACAGATACGCAGTATTTT. Its protein is CASSSATSATDTQYF. The rearrangement links TRBV7-2 to TRBJ2-3, with TRBD2 identical over 8 bases. Per the germline V gene, CDR1 is SGHTA and CDR2 is FQGNSA. The V segment lost 4 bases and the J segment 2 bases; nucleotides outside the gene matches: 5. There are 15 residues in the CDR3.

CDR3 DNA: TGTGCCAGCAGCAAACAACAGGGGAGCACAGATACGCAGTATTTT. It yields the protein CASSKQQGSTDTQYF. This rearrangement joins TRBV5-5 to TRBJ2-3, with 7 bases identical to TRBD1. V lost 4 bases to trimming and J lost 0 bases; unmatched junction nucleotides: 5. The CDR3 has 15 amino acids. Looked up from germline, CDR1 is SGHKS and CDR2 is YYEKEE (reference sequence).

The V and J genes are TRBV11-3 and TRBJ2-1; TRBD2 is a possible D gene (5 bases). There are 18 residues in the CDR3. Trimming pared 1 base from V and 7 bases from J, leaving 23 bases between. The germline V gene has CDR1 SGHNT and CDR2 YENEEA. DNA for the CDR3: TGTGCCAGCAGCTTAGTAGGGCGGGTGTTCAAGCCGTATAATGAGCAGTTCTTC. It yields the protein CASSLVGRVFKPYNEQFF.

The chain combines TRBV5-8 with TRBJ2-7; 8 nucleotides agree with TRBD1. The CDR3 runs to 16 residues. Germline CDR1 SGHTS, CDR2 YDEGEE. The junction had 11 bases not matched to a gene; V was cut back by 2 bases and J by 4 bases. CDR3 residues: CASSLGTGTGGYEQYF. CDR3 in DNA: TGTGCCAGCAGCTTAGGGACTGGGACAGGAGGTTACGAGCAGTACTTC.